These 2 T cell receptor beta chains were sequenced from one sample in a study of CD8+ T cells in alopecia areata. Sequencing used cDNA as its template, made by extracting RNA and reverse transcribing it. TCRdb keeps only in-frame clones here, not all; method: immunoSEQ multiplex PCR. The table lists about 130,000 clones, around 60% of them singletons, with less than 5.5% in the top ten. The sample here was CD4+ T cells sorted from blood, taken at week 0. These receptors were obtained from a human donor with alopecia areata.

In the case of this clone: Other DNA sequences in this sample translate to the same CDR3. This sequence joins TRBV5-4 and TRBJ2-5; 7 bases are a match to TRBD2. With V trimmed by 2 bases and J by 1 base, 8 bases remained unmatched. Per germline, CDR1 SGHNT and CDR2 YYREEE (reference sequence). The CDR3 consists of 16 residues. The CDR3 DNA reads TGTGCCAGCAGCTTAGCGGGCGGGAGTCCCCAAGAGACCCAGTACTTC. Residues: CASSLAGGSPQETQYF. Based on the CDR3 plus reference TRBV5-4 and TRBJ2-5, the full variable domain is ETGVTQSPTHLIKTRGQQVTLRCSSQSGHNTVSWYQQALGQGPQFIFQYYREEENGRGNFPPRFSGLQFPNYSSELNVNALELDDSALYLCASSLAGGSPQETQYFGPGTRLLVL.

The CDR3, as DNA: TGCGCCAGCAGCTTGGTAACCGGGCGGCGGCGAGGCTATGGCTACACCTTC. It is translated as CASSLVTGRRRGYGYTF. This chain uses TRBV5-1 with TRBJ1-2; D uncertain. V lost 0 bases and J 4 bases, leaving 19 bases between the germline ends. Germline V gene lookup returns CDR1 SGHRS and CDR2 YFSETQ. The CDR3 runs 17 residues.